The subject of this entry is one T cell receptor (beta chain). This sample is part of a study of metastatic and nonmetastatic thyroid tumors. The CDR3 spans 16 residues. V lost 3 bases and J 3 bases, leaving 15 bases between the germline ends. Germline V gives CDR1 SGHAT, CDR2 FQNNGV. All patients were untreated before thyroid surgery. Using MiXCR, TCRdb re-called clones from the PCR reads. The table records around 44,000 clones, 28% of them present only once. The chain links TRBV11-2 to TRBJ2-1, with D maybe TRBD2 (6 bases). The sequencing sample was made of blood. The clonotype originates from a male donor with papillary thyroid cancer or a benign thyroid nodule (not recorded which). Some clones in this sample may be carry-over from other donors' samples. The CDR3 region has the DNA TGTGCCAGCAGCTTGAGTCCGCTAGCGAGCTACAATGAGCAGTTCTTC. Amino acids: CASSLSPLASYNEQFF.